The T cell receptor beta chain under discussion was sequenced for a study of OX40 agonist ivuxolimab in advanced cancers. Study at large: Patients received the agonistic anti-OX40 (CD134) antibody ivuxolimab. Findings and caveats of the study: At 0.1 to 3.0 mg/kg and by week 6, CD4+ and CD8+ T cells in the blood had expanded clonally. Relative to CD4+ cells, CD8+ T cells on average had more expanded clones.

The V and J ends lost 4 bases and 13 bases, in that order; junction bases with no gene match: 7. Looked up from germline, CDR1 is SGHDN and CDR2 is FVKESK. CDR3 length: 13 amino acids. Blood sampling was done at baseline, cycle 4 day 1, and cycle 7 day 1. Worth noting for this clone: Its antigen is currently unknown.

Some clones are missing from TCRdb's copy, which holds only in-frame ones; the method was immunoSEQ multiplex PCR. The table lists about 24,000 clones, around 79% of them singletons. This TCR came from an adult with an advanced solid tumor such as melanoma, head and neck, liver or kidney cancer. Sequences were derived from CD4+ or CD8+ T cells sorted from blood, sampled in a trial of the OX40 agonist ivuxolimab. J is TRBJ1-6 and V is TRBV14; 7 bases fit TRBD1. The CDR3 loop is CASSLTGRPPLHF. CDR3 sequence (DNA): TGTGCCAGCAGCCTGACAGGGAGGCCTCCCCTCCACTTT.